This is a list of T cell receptor beta chains from one sample in a study of shared clonotypes between healthy human individuals. Only in-frame clones appear in the TCRdb table, and some are missing; sequencing was by immunoSEQ multiplex PCR. The sample lists 950,000 to 1,200,000 clones; approximately 77% were seen once. The sample taken for sequencing was memory CD4+ T cells from PBMCs. The receptor source for this set is a young man in good health. Some clones in this sample may be carry-over from other donors' samples. The CDR3 runs from the conserved cysteine through the conserved F or W. A D gene is named only where the DNA matches it firmly. The size entry is marked missing in some rows and otherwise reads once, few, many or a size class.

j_call clone_size d_call cdr3_length v_call cdr3_aa cdr3_nt
TRBJ2-5 - - 14 TRBV5-1 CASSPRGLVETQYF TGCGCCAGCAGCCCGCGTGGGCTTGTGGAGACCCAGTACTTC
TRBJ2-7 once - 11 TRBV5-4 CASSTSYEQYF TGTGCCAGCAGCACTTCCTACGAGCAGTACTTC
TRBJ1-5 - - 18 TRBV28 CASSIRIQGPRGNQPQHF TGTGCCAGCAGCATCAGGATTCAGGGACCGCGCGGCAATCAGCCCCAGCATTTT
TRBJ2-3 few TRBD2 15 TRBV7-7 CASSSGLAGGDTQYF TGTGCCAGCAGCTCGGGACTAGCGGGAGGAGATACGCAGTATTTT
TRBJ1-3 - - 12 TRBV28 CASSLFGNTIYF TGTGCCAGCAGTTTATTTGGGAACACCATATATTTT
TRBJ2-2 once TRBD2 17 TRBV7-2 CASSFPSGRAVGGELFF TGTGCCAGCAGCTTCCCTAGCGGGAGGGCCGTTGGCGGGGAGCTGTTTTTT
TRBJ2-1 once - 12 TRBV28 CASSYRRGEQFF TGTGCCAGCAGTTACCGACGGGGTGAGCAGTTCTTC
TRBJ2-4 - - 16 TRBV4-1 CASSPRLVLAKNIQYF TGCGCCAGCAGCCCGCGACTAGTTCTAGCCAAAAACATTCAGTACTTC
TRBJ2-5 few - 14 TRBV5-1 CASSLQGGQETQYF TGCGCCAGCAGCTTGCAGGGCGGCCAAGAGACCCAGTACTTC
TRBJ1-5 - - 14 TRBV4-1 CASSQDQGVQPQHF TGCGCCAGCAGCCAAGACCAAGGGGTTCAGCCCCAGCATTTT
TRBJ2-3 few TRBD2 19 TRBV30 CAWSTPRTSGRGGTDTQYF TGTGCCTGGAGTACCCCGAGGACTAGCGGGAGGGGAGGCACAGATACGCAGTATTTT
TRBJ1-1 - - 13 TRBV28 CASTMTGVTEAFF TGTGCCAGCACTATGACGGGGGTTACTGAAGCTTTCTTT
TRBJ1-1 few - 17 TRBV5-4 CASRGLQGKGTNTEAFF TGTGCCAGCAGAGGTTTACAGGGTAAAGGGACGAACACTGAAGCTTTCTTT
TRBJ2-1 few - 17 TRBV5-1 CASSLGHPSPSYNEQFF TGCGCCAGCAGCTTGGGACACCCGTCCCCTTCCTACAATGAGCAGTTCTTC
TRBJ2-5 - TRBD1 14 TRBV5-4 CASSLRDSRETQYF TGTGCCAGCAGCCTTAGGGACAGTAGAGAGACCCAGTACTTC
TRBJ2-2 - - 13 TRBV19 CASRRAGTGELFF TGTGCCAGTAGGAGGGCGGGCACCGGGGAGCTGTTTTTT
TRBJ2-5 - - 14 TRBV6-5 CASSSYTSVRTQYF TGTGCCAGCAGTTCCTATACGTCGGTCAGGACCCAGTACTTC
TRBJ2-6 - TRBD1 15 TRBV5-1 CASSSDRAGANVLTF TGCGCCAGCAGCTCTGACAGGGCTGGGGCCAACGTCCTGACTTTC
TRBJ2-7 - - 13 TRBV6-5 CASRPTTPYEQYF TGTGCCAGCAGACCTACTACGCCTTACGAGCAGTACTTC
TRBJ2-7 once TRBD2 16 TRBV6-5 CASSLVSGRAEYEQYF TGTGCCAGCAGTTTAGTGAGCGGGAGGGCCGAGTACGAGCAGTACTTC
TRBJ2-7 - TRBD2 14 TRBV7-9 CASSSVAGAHEQYF TGTGCCAGCAGCTCGGTAGCGGGAGCACACGAGCAGTACTTC
TRBJ1-1 few - 13 TRBV19 CASSPLTGAEAFF TGTGCCAGTAGTCCCCTCACCGGAGCTGAAGCTTTCTTT
TRBJ1-5 few - 14 TRBV6-6 CASRRSGSNQPQHF TGTGCCAGCAGGCGCTCGGGATCCAATCAGCCCCAGCATTTT
TRBJ2-3 - TRBD1 14 TRBV10-3 CAIRGSQGSDTQYF TGTGCCATCAGGGGATCACAGGGGTCAGATACGCAGTATTTT
TRBJ2-7 - - 12 TRBV2 CASSEYGGGTHF TGTGCCAGCAGTGAATACGGCGGAGGAACACACTTC
TRBJ1-4 - - 14 TRBV9 CASSVRGDNEKLFF TGTGCCAGCAGCGTCCGGGGCGACAATGAAAAACTGTTTTTT
TRBJ1-3 - - 15 TRBV7-9 CASSLGGTAGNTIYF TGTGCCAGCAGCTTAGGCGGAACAGCTGGAAACACCATATATTTT
TRBJ1-2 - - 14 TRBV19 CASSPTGKAYGYTF TGTGCCAGTAGTCCGACAGGAAAGGCATATGGCTACACCTTC
TRBJ1-5 few TRBD1 15 TRBV27 CASGTGEGNNQPQHF TGTGCCAGCGGGACAGGGGAGGGGAACAATCAGCCCCAGCATTTT